This TCR beta chain was retrieved from a study of T-cell reconstitution after alpha-beta-depleted transplantation in children. Unique molecular identifiers were used in preparing the TCRbeta library. A single record per CDR3 protein comes from TCRdb applying MiXCR to the PCR reads. This table has approximately 390,000 distinct CDR3 sequences, about 11% appearing once. CDR1 and CDR2 (germline): MDHEN, SYDVKM. The CDR3 spans 11 residues. Trimming pared 8 bases from V and 6 bases from J, leaving 11 bases between. The source of this sequence is a human donor who donated a stem cell graft to a child with acute myeloid leukemia. V gene TRBV28 combines with J gene TRBJ2-7; weak D call: TRBD2 (5 bases). Sequencing was performed on PBMCs from the stem cell graft donor, taken from the stem cell graft. The DNA for the CDR3 is TGTGCCAGCCTCGCCCGGGGCGAGCAGTACTTC. Residues: CASLARGEQYF.